This T cell receptor (beta chain) derives from a study of T cell responses to AZD1222 COVID-19 vaccine. Germline V gene data show CDR1 as SGHKS and CDR2 as YYEKEE (reference sequence). J gave up 6 bases and V 0 bases, and 11 bases lay outside the gene matches. The CDR3 is 16 residues long. The data were produced by immunoSEQ multiplex PCR, yet TCRdb's version contains in-frame clones alone and is incomplete. The sample has around 91,000 clones, 70% to 90% seen once. This specimen consisted of peripheral blood, obtained on day 0 of AZD1222 vaccination. This receptor was identified in an adult in good health. The chain combines TRBV5-5 with TRBJ2-7; 8 nucleotides align to TRBD2. CDR3 in DNA: TGTGCCAGCAGCTTGGATTCGGGAGGGCTACTTAGCGAGCAGTACTTC. Its protein product is CASSLDSGGLLSEQYF.